The 8 T cell receptor beta chains in this list originate from one sample, sequenced in a study of metastatic and nonmetastatic thyroid tumors. Thyroid surgery was performed in patients who had received no treatment beforehand. TCRdb called clones again from the PCR reads with MiXCR. The sample includes about 69,000 clones, about 14% of them seen just once. Sequencing was performed on blood. The receptor set was obtained from a male donor with papillary thyroid cancer or a benign thyroid nodule (not recorded which). Some clones in this sample may be carry-over from other donors' samples.

This clone has a count of ten or more. The rearrangement joins TRBV5-1 to TRBJ2-7; D unclear. With 5 bases removed from V and 0 bases from J, the gap between germline ends came to 3 bases. From germline, CDR1 is SGHRS and CDR2 YFSETQ. The CDR3 is 11 amino acids. The CDR3 nucleotides read TGCGCCAGCAGGAGCTCCTACGAGCAGTACTTC. Protein sequence: CASRSSYEQYF.

This clone turned up a few times. This may come from a read error, since a much larger clone is one base off. The same CDR3 also results from other DNA sequences found in this sample. The chain joins TRBV2 to TRBJ2-3, with D unclear. This CDR3 has 11 amino acids. Germline V gives CDR1 SNHLY, CDR2 FYNNEI. This CDR3 is CASSVGKGPGF. CDR3 bases: TGTGCCAGCAGTGTAGGTAAAGGGCCTGGTTTT.

About this clone: Sequence at one end of the junction differs from germline and may be a read error. The chain is built from TRBV11-1 and TRBJ2-3; no definite D call. CDR3 length: 18 residues. From germline, CDR1 is SGHAT and CDR2 FQDESV (reference sequence). CDR3 sequence reads: CASGPGPTKIRPADTQYF. The CDR3 nucleotides read TGTGCCAGCGGCCCCGGGCCCACCAAAATACGTCCCGCAGATACTCAGTATTTT.

This clone has a count of ten or more. This chain uses TRBV6-1 with TRBJ2-7; a possible D gene is TRBD2 (7 bases). Deletions cut 3 bases from V and 9 bases from J, with 9 bases between. Germline V CDR1 and CDR2: MNHNS, SASEGT. The CDR3 has 11 residues. CDR3 amino acids: CASSEGGLQYV. CDR3 in DNA: TGTGCCAGCAGTGAGGGGGGGCTGCAGTACGTC.

At least ten counts were recorded for this clone. The chain couples TRBV27 to TRBJ2-3; 9 nucleotides line up with TRBD2. CDR3 length equals 14 residues. Germline V gives CDR1 MNHEY, CDR2 SMNVEV (reference sequence). Losses at the gene ends were 8 bases for V and 4 bases for J; bases not matched to a gene: 7. The CDR3 DNA sequence: TGTGCCAGCCGGGGACTAGCAATTCCAGATACGCAGTATTTT. Its protein product is CASRGLAIPDTQYF.

The chain combines TRBV5-6 with TRBJ1-5; 8 bases line up with TRBD1. The CDR3 is made up of 16 amino acids. Unmatched junction bases numbered 8, after V lost 4 bases and J lost 2 bases. Germline-derived CDR1 and CDR2 are SGHDT and YYEEEE. CDR3 coding DNA: TGTGCCAGCAGCGCAAAGACAGGGGAGGGCAATCAGCCCCAGCATTTT. Translation gives CASSAKTGEGNQPQHF.

On this clone: This may be a read error: a much more frequent sequence differs by one nucleotide. The CDR3 sequence: CASSRRGLGSGGYTGELFF. DNA of the CDR3: TGCGCCAGCAGCCGAAGGGGTTTAGGATCGGGAGGATACACCGGGGAGCTGTTTTTT. The chain recombines TRBV4-1 with TRBJ2-2; 7 bases align to TRBD2. Germline CDR1 is MGHRA and CDR2 is YSYEKL. With 4 bases clipped from V and 3 bases from J, the junction kept 17 bases outside the gene matches. The CDR3 has 19 amino acids.

Details on this clone: A much larger clone lies a single base off, so this may be a read error. The rearrangement joins TRBV3-1 to TRBJ2-1, with unresolved D. The CDR3 totals 15 residues. Germline CDR1 reads LGHDT; CDR2 reads YNNKEL (reference sequence). V lost 1 base, J lost 6 bases, and 13 bases lay in between. The CDR3 here is CASSQGTNEINEQFF. DNA for the CDR3: TGTGCCAGCAGCCAAGGTACAAATGAGATCAATGAGCAGTTCTTC.